This T cell receptor beta chain was observed in a study of identical twins. TCRdb re-analysed the 5' RACE reads in MiXCR, keeping a single row per CDR3 protein. Among fewer than 500,000 distinct CDR3 sequences listed, roughly an eighth were seen once. This clonotype was counted a few times. The antigen is not known. The study, taken as a whole, reports: A lower insertion count was a feature of abundant cord blood beta clonotypes, with no such feature in memory repertoires. Instead of following the same donors, the conclusions were based on cross-sectional statistical analysis.

This same sample was also taken into another study, of yellow fever vaccine responses in identical twins. From that second work: After vaccination, twins' T cell response reportedly seemed partly convergent, partly personalized.

The sample consisted of CD4+ T cells sorted from blood. This receptor was obtained from a woman younger than 35 in good health.

The CDR3 is CASSLVIVSDTQYF. CDR3 coding DNA: TGTGCCAGCAGCCTCGTTATAGTTTCAGATACGCAGTATTTT. The J gene is TRBJ2-3, the V gene TRBV7-2; no clear D gene. Trimming cost V 5 bases and J 4 bases, with 13 bases left between them. The germline V gene has CDR1 SGHTA and CDR2 FQGNSA. The length of the CDR3 is 14 residues.